Shown below are 6 T cell receptor beta chains from a single sample sequenced in a study of spatial heterogeneity in lung cancer. Time point reported: sample taken at primary tumor resection. Unsorted tumor, nontumor lung tissue or cryopreserved PBMC supplied the whole RNA. TCRdb used MiXCR to reprocess the 5' RACE reads, holding one entry per CDR3 protein. The table shows approximately 12,000 distinct CDR3 sequences, with around 5% occurring only once. This sample comprised lung tumor tissue, obtained at surgery. These receptors were collected from a human donor with early-stage non-small cell lung cancer.

This clonotype is deemed medium-sized. As an off-target read in a library built for alpha chains, this beta chain has a frequency of little significance. This chain links TRBV28 with TRBJ2-7; 7 bases fit TRBD1. Trimming cost V 3 bases and J 2 bases; bases outside gene matches: 10. The CDR3 totals 16 residues. Germline V gene lookup returns CDR1 MDHEN and CDR2 SYDVKM. DNA of the CDR3: TGTGCCAGCAGTTTTTCCAGTGAGACAGGGACCTACGAGCAGTACTTC. It encodes CASSFSSETGTYEQYF.

This clonotype is labeled medium-sized (0.01 to 0.1%). The library was prepared for alpha chains; this beta chain is a stray read, so its frequency means little. The V and J genes are TRBV7-2 and TRBJ2-2; D is possibly TRBD1 (5 bases). Trimming took off 5 bases at V and 7 bases at J, with 14 bases between the two ends. In germline, CDR1 is SGHTA, CDR2 FQGNSA. This CDR3 spans 14 amino acids. In DNA form, the CDR3 reads TGTGCCAGCAGCAAAACGCCAGGGATCGGGGAGCTGTTTTTT. Amino acids: CASSKTPGIGELFF.

This clonotype was counted ten times or more. Because the library targeted alpha chains, this beta chain is an off-target read whose size means little. The chain couples TRBV11-2 to TRBJ2-1; D might be TRBD2 (6 bases). V dropped 5 bases and J dropped 0 bases, with 17 bases sitting between them. Germline CDR1 reads SGHAT; CDR2 reads FQNNGV. The CDR3 extends over 17 amino acids. CDR3 loop: CASSRTSSRSSYNEQFF. The CDR3 region has the DNA TGTGCCAGCAGCCGCACTAGCAGTAGGAGCTCCTACAATGAGCAGTTCTTC.

With respect to this clonotype: Because this beta chain is a stray read in a library intended to capture alpha chains, its abundance should not be given much weight. The gene calls are TRBV7-6 and TRBJ1-5, with TRBD1 identical over 7 bases. V dropped 5 bases and J dropped 11; count of bases not matched to a gene: 12. The CDR3 is 14 amino acids. Germline CDR1 is SGHVS and CDR2 is FNYEAQ. The CDR3 DNA follows: TGTGCCAGCAGCCCAGGGGGGCGCTCGGCGGCCCAGCATTTT. It is translated as CASSPGGRSAAQHF.

Ten or more counts support this clonotype. This beta chain is a stray read from a library made for alpha chains; its abundance is not meaningful. The chain couples TRBV7-2 to TRBJ1-1; possible D gene TRBD1, 6 bases. Trimming stripped 0 bases from V and 0 bases from J, with 8 bases between. Germline lookup yields CDR1 SGHTA and CDR2 FQGNSA. The CDR3 covers 15 residues. This chain's CDR3 is CASSLARTVNTEAFF. The DNA for the CDR3 is TGTGCCAGCAGCTTAGCGAGGACAGTGAACACTGAAGCTTTCTTT.

Many counts were recorded for this clonotype. The library was built for alpha chains, so this beta chain is an off-target read and its size means little. The V gene is TRBV10-3, the J gene TRBJ1-5; D might be TRBD1 (5 bases). Germline CDR1 is ENHRY and CDR2 is SYGVKD. V was trimmed by 2 bases and J by 13 bases, leaving 12 bases between them. The CDR3 totals 12 residues. The CDR3 protein is CAISEDEGAQHF. In nucleotides, the CDR3 is TGTGCCATCAGTGAGGATGAAGGGGCACAGCATTTT.